The entry that follows covers one TCR beta chain sequence. Antigen specificity is unknown. The sample originates from a study of blood T cells in healthy people across ages. Trimming removed 3 bases at V and 3 bases at J, with 12 bases between. The CDR3 spans 15 residues. Germline V lookup: CDR1 KGHSH, CDR2 LQKENI. A second about 7 to 12 cycle PCR used barcoded and J-beta primers. The template-switch adaptor was a 5' adaptor with 12 random nucleotides. It tagged each cDNA molecule. Via MiXCR, TCRdb re-called the 5' RACE reads, giving one row per CDR3 protein. The sample has 1.4 million or so distinct CDR3 sequences, roughly 43% seen once. Study-level results: Naive CD4+ cells and diversity were both higher in long-lived donors than in aged donors. Older age went with lower TCR beta diversity per million T cells, in a roughly linear way.

The sequenced sample was blood. The chain joins TRBV18 to TRBJ2-1; D remains unclear. This TCR was recovered from a woman aged 18-29 years in good health. For the CDR3, the DNA is TGTGCCAGCTCACCTGGAAGGGCCGTCTACAATGAGCAGTTCTTC. This encodes CASSPGRAVYNEQFF.